This TCR beta chain was documented in a study of cytomegalovirus exposure and HLA in healthy donors. V was pared by 5 bases and J by 3 bases, with 8 bases of the junction left unmatched. Germline V gene data show CDR1 as MDHEN and CDR2 as SYDVKM. This CDR3 contains 15 residues. A multiplex PCR was run with 60 Vbeta primers and 13 Jbeta primers. Assay: immunoSEQ multiplex PCR; the TCRdb copy retains only in-frame clones and omits some. Counted here are about 160,000 clones, 75% to 90% occurring once; the ten biggest clones make up about 2.1%. Concerning this clone: Its antigen remains unknown.

Study observations and caveats: Across HLA loci, a later analysis found differing TCR association rates, with DRB1 most and HLA-C fewest.

This receptor was taken from a woman younger than 30 in good health and CMV-seronegative. This chain uses TRBV28 with TRBJ2-7; 9 nucleotides align to TRBD1. Sequencing was done on a sample of PBMCs. In DNA form, the CDR3 reads TGTGCCAGCAGTGGGGGGCGGACAGGGGACTACGAGCAGTACTTC. Its protein product is CASSGGRTGDYEQYF.